This T cell receptor (beta chain) was captured by sequencing in a study of shared clonotypes between healthy human individuals. Study-level findings and limits: Some naive CD4 clonotypes, around 5%, turned up in common across a few donors.

V was cut by 4 bases and J by 6 bases, with 4 bases left in between. From germline, CDR1 is SQVTM and CDR2 ANQGSEA. The CDR3 loop spans 10 amino acids. Terminally differentiated effector memory CD45RA+ cells were left out of the naive CD8 fraction, which was CD45RO-negative and positively selected for CCR7. Assay used: immunoSEQ multiplex PCR; TCRdb lists only in-frame clones, some missing. The sample includes some 580,000 clones, 95% to 98% of them seen just once. On this clone itself: The antigen is undetermined. The same CDR3 also results from other DNA sequences found in this sample.

The source of this sequence is a man aged 30-40 years in good health. Material for sequencing was naive CD8+ T cells sorted from blood. The J gene is TRBJ2-1, the V gene TRBV29-1; no clear D gene. Here the CDR3 DNA reads TGCAGCGTTGGCGGCAATGAGCAGTTCTTC. It yields the protein CSVGGNEQFF.